This T cell receptor (beta chain) was documented in a study of T-cell reconstitution after alpha-beta-depleted transplantation in children. In germline, CDR1 is SGHDT, CDR2 YYEEEE. This CDR3 contains 15 residues. V dropped 0 bases and J dropped 4 bases, with 11 bases sitting between them. This sample's TCRbeta library carried unique molecular identifier barcodes. Each CDR3 protein is one row after TCRdb ran MiXCR on the PCR reads. This table holds 490,000 or so distinct CDR3 sequences, over 9.5% found once. Ten or more counts support this clonotype. This TCR came from a child aged 2 to 15 with inherited bone marrow failure, due to receive a stem cell transplant. The chain employs TRBV5-6 and TRBJ2-1; maybe TRBD1 (5 bases). The source material was PBMCs, sampled before TCRalphabeta/CD19-depleted stem cell transplant. The CDR3 region has the DNA TGTGCCAGCAGCTTGGCCGCCGACAGATACAATGAGCAGTTCTTC. Protein product: CASSLAADRYNEQFF.